This T cell receptor beta chain was profiled in a study of CD8 T cells in Susac syndrome. The junction had 15 bases not matched to a gene; V was cut back by 1 base and J by 7 bases. Germline assignment: CDR1 LGHNA and CDR2 YNFKEQ. CDR3 length equals 17 residues. An input of roughly 0.5 to 1 ug of RNA was subjected to reverse transcription using random hexamers. Via MiXCR, TCRdb re-called the immunoSEQ multiplex PCR reads, giving one row per CDR3 protein. The table includes approximately 150,000 distinct CDR3 sequences, almost 96% detected once. The sequence was collected from a human donor with Susac syndrome. This rearrangement joins TRBV4-2 to TRBJ1-2, with TRBD1 matching over 7 bases. Sequencing was performed on CD4+ T cells from PBMCs. The DNA for the CDR3 is TGTGCCAGCAGCCAAGGTGGGATTCTAGACAGGGTTATTGGCTACACCTTC. Protein product: CASSQGGILDRVIGYTF.